A selection of T cell receptor beta chains follows, all from one sample in a study of blood T cell repertoires in COVID-19. Data came from immunoSEQ multiplex PCR; TCRdb stores just in-frame clones and leaves some out. The profile shows approximately 74,000 clones, 85% to 90% of them singletons. Material: peripheral blood. These receptors came from a woman at least 80 years old with active or convalescent COVID-19. Both conserved end residues are part of each CDR3. Fields, in order: CDR3 length, V gene, CDR3 protein.

len: 14
v_gene: TRBV11-2
CDR3aa: CASSRTDTNYGYTF

len: 16
v_gene: TRBV7-8
CDR3aa: CASSWRRTVGNSPLHF

len: 13
v_gene: TRBV6-2/TRBV6-3
CDR3aa: CASSYSRVNEQFF

len: 14
v_gene: TRBV7-9
CDR3aa: CASSSSSRGGEQYF

len: 16
v_gene: TRBV9
CDR3aa: CASSPGLAGGWETQYF

len: 16
v_gene: TRBV7-9
CDR3aa: CASSLVRGPADYGYTF

len: 15
v_gene: TRBV7-9
CDR3aa: CASSFGRGQNQPQHF

len: 15
v_gene: TRBV5-1
CDR3aa: CASSLWTGVAETQYF

len: 15
v_gene: TRBV7-2
CDR3aa: CASSLVGQGSIEQYF

len: 14
v_gene: TRBV10-3
CDR3aa: CAISRQGPNTEAFF

len: 14
v_gene: TRBV30
CDR3aa: CAWGTSGIRDTQYF

len: 14
v_gene: TRBV19
CDR3aa: CATKQGAGNTEAFF

len: 15
v_gene: TRBV9
CDR3aa: CASSVEMQGGNTIYF

len: 15
v_gene: TRBV11-2
CDR3aa: CASSSTGARTDTQYF

len: 15
v_gene: TRBV15
CDR3aa: CATSREQGEVQPQHF

len: 17
v_gene: TRBV19
CDR3aa: CASSIRGQGVPNYGYTF

len: 13
v_gene: TRBV12-3/TRBV12-4
CDR3aa: CASSSQGRNEQYF

len: 15
v_gene: TRBV27
CDR3aa: CASKTVTSYNSPLHF

len: 14
v_gene: TRBV7-8
CDR3aa: CASSSKTGDGELFF

len: 15
v_gene: TRBV9
CDR3aa: CASSERTGYSEKLFF

len: 15
v_gene: TRBV5-1
CDR3aa: CASSAGSRSATEQYF

len: 17
v_gene: TRBV2
CDR3aa: CASSEIRLAGGYNEQFF

len: 13
v_gene: TRBV27
CDR3aa: CASSFGGGETQYF

len: 17
v_gene: TRBV5-6
CDR3aa: CASSLAGLAGGGNEQYF

len: 17
v_gene: TRBV30
CDR3aa: CAWSVRIGTGRDQPQHF

len: 15
v_gene: TRBV3-1/TRBV3-2
CDR3aa: CASSQVAGHTDTQYF

len: 14
v_gene: TRBV9
CDR3aa: CASSVDRGGDGYTF

len: 15
v_gene: TRBV3-1/TRBV3-2
CDR3aa: CASSHPGTRSYEQYF

len: 15
v_gene: TRBV7-9
CDR3aa: CASSLAGTGIHEQYF